Below, 5 T cell receptor beta chains from the same sample are listed, as sequenced in a study of cytomegalovirus exposure and HLA in healthy donors. PCR primers comprised 60 Vbeta and 13 Jbeta primers. The assay was immunoSEQ multiplex PCR, and TCRdb's table has in-frame clones only and misses some. The sample lists 75,000 to 100,000 clones; approximately 75% were seen once. Sequenced material: PBMCs. The receptors stem from a woman between 70 and 85 years old in good health and CMV-seropositive.

This clone was observed once. The rearrangement joins TRBV19 to TRBJ2-3, with 14 nucleotides matching TRBD2. The ends lost 4 bases at V and 5 bases at J; junction bases unmatched: 2. This CDR3 has 15 amino acids. CDR1 and CDR2 from the germline V gene are LNHDA and SQIVND (reference sequence). The DNA for the CDR3 is TGTGCCAGTAGTACCGGGACTAGCGGGAGAGATACGCAGTATTTT. Translating gives CASSTGTSGRDTQYF.

V is TRBV7-6 and J is TRBJ2-7, with a possible D match to TRBD1 (5 bases). The V and J ends lost 1 base and 1 base respectively, with 11 bases between them. This CDR3 contains 15 residues. In germline, CDR1 is SGHVS, CDR2 FNYEAQ. This CDR3 reads CASSLGGSLSYEQYF. CDR3 in DNA: TGTGCCAGCAGCTTAGGGGGCAGCTTATCCTACGAGCAGTACTTC.

The chain uses TRBV13 and TRBJ2-7; 14 bases match TRBD2. Germline V lookup: CDR1 PRHDT, CDR2 FYEKMQ (reference sequence). The CDR3 extends over 17 amino acids. V lost 5 bases, J lost 2 bases, and 8 bases stayed unmatched. DNA for the CDR3: TGTGCCAGCAGCCCAGGACTAGCGGGGGGTTCAACCTACGAGCAGTACTTC. Residues: CASSPGLAGGSTYEQYF.

The CDR3 coding sequence is TGCGCCAGCAGCTTGGATGGACAGACTCTCTCTGGAAACACCATATATTTT. This codes for CASSLDGQTLSGNTIYF. V is TRBV5-1 and J is TRBJ1-3; D possibly corresponds to TRBD1 (6 bases). The CDR3 runs 17 residues. From germline, CDR1 is SGHRS and CDR2 YFSETQ. The V gene lost 0 bases and the J gene lost 0 bases, with 13 bases spanning the gap.

The CDR3 loop reads CASSARARQGNYEQYF. CDR3 DNA sequence: TGTGCCAGTAGTGCGCGGGCGAGACAGGGAAACTACGAGCAGTACTTC. This chain joins TRBV19 and TRBJ2-7, with 7 bases identical to TRBD1. Per the germline V gene, CDR1 is LNHDA and CDR2 is SQIVND (reference sequence). This CDR3 spans 16 amino acids. Trimming removed 5 bases from V and 3 bases from J; junction bases left unmatched: 13.